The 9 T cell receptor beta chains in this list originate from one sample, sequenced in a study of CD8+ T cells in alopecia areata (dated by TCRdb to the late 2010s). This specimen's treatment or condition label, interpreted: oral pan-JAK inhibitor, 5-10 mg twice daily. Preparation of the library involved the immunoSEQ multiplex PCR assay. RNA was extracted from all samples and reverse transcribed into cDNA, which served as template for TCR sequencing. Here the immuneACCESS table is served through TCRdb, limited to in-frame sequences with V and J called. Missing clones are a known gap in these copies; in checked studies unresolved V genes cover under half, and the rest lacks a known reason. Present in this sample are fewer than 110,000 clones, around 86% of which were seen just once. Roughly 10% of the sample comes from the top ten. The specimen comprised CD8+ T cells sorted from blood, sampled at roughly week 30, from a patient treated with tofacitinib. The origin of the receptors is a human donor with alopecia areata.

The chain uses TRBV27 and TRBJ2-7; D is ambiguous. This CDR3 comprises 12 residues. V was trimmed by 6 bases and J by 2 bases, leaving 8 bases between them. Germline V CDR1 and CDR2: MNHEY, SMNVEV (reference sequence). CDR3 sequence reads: CASRKVTYEQYF. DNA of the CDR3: TGTGCCAGCAGGAAGGTTACCTACGAGCAGTACTTC.

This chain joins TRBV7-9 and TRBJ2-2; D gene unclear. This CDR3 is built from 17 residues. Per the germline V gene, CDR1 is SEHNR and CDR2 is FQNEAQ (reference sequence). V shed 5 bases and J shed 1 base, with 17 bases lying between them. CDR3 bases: TGTGCCAGCAGCCCCCAGGACGACTCAATGAACACCGGGGAGCTGTTTTTT. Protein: CASSPQDDSMNTGELFF. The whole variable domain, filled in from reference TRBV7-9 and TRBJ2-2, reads DTGVSQNPRHKITKRGQNVTFRCDPISEHNRLYWYRQTLGQGPEFLTYFQNEAQLEKSRLLSDRFSAERPKGSFSTLEIQRTEQGDSAMYLCASSPQDDSMNTGELFFGEGSRLTVL.

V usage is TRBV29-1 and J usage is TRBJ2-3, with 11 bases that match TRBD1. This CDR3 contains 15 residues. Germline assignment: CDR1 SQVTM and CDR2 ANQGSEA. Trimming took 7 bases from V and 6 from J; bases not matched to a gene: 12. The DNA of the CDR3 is TGCAGCGGTTCTTCCGGGACAGGGGGGACTGATACGCAGTATTTT. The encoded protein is CSGSSGTGGTDTQYF.

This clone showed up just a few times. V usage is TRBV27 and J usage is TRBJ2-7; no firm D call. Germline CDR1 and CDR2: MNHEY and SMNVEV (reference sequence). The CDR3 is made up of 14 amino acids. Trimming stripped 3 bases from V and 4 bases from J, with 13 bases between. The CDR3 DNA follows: TGTGCCAGCAGTTTCGCCGGCAGAACTTACGAGCAGTACTTC. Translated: CASSFAGRTYEQYF.

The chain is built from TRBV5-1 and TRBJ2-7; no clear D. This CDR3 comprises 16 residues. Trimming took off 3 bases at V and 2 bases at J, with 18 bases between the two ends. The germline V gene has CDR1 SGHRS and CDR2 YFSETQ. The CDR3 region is CASSYGLDWAPYEQYF. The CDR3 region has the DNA TGCGCCAGCAGCTATGGGCTGGATTGGGCCCCCTACGAGCAGTACTTC.

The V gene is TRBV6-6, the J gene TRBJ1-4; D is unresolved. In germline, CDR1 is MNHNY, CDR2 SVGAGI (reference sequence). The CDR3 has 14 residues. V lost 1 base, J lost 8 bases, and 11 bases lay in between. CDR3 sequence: CASSYLGPGEKLFF. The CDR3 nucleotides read TGTGCCAGCAGTTACTTAGGGCCGGGGGAAAAACTGTTTTTT.

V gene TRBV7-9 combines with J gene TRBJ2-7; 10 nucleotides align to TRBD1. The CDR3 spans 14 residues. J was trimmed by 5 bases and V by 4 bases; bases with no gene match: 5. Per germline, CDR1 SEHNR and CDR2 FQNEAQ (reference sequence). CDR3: CASSSGQGHHEQYF. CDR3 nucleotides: TGTGCCAGCAGCTCGGGACAGGGGCACCACGAGCAGTACTTC.

CDR3: CASSLGTTGGPDTQYF. The CDR3 DNA reads TGTGCCAGCAGCTTAGGGACTACAGGGGGCCCAGATACGCAGTATTTT. The chain employs TRBV7-9 and TRBJ2-3; TRBD1 agrees at 9 bases. V lost 1 base, J lost 4 bases, and 6 bases stayed unmatched. CDR1 is SEHNR, CDR2 FQNEAQ, per germline (reference sequence). The length of the CDR3 is 16 residues. The full variable domain, rest sourced from reference TRBV7-9 and TRBJ2-3, is DTGVSQNPRHKITKRGQNVTFRCDPISEHNRLYWYRQTLGQGPEFLTYFQNEAQLEKSRLLSDRFSAERPKGSFSTLEIQRTEQGDSAMYLCASSLGTTGGPDTQYFGPGTRLTVL.

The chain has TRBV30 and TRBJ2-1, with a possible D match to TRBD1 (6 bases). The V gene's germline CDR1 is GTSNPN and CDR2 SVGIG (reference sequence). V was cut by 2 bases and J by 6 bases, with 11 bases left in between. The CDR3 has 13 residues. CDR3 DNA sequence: TGTGCCTGGAGTTCAGGGGTTGGCAATGAGCAGTTCTTC. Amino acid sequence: CAWSSGVGNEQFF.